This T cell receptor beta chain was captured by sequencing in a study of neurological immune-mediated disorders (dated by TCRdb to about 2019). Broadly, across the study: The study compared peripheral blood TCR-beta repertoires of HTLV-I-associated myelopathy (HAM/TSP) patients, multiple sclerosis patients and healthy controls using UMI-based sequencing. Alongside PBMC samples, the set of about 100 TCR-beta libraries contained longitudinal samples, technical triplicates, and paired CD4+ and CD8+ T-cell subsets that had been sorted. Longitudinal HAM/TSP donors and healthy donors each had 3 time-points at intervals of about 3-45 months. Of the approximately 70 subjects in the cohort, approximately 15 were HAM/TSP patients, some 34 were multiple sclerosis patients, and some 20 were healthy controls.

The time point label, read with the paper, signifies: longitudinal time-point 3. Blood bank volunteers in Maryland, USA served as the healthy controls. For unsorted PBMC libraries, 2 million PBMCs were used after storage in RNAlater at -80 degrees C until RNA extraction. Peripheral blood was subjected to Ficoll-Hypaque density gradient centrifugation to isolate PBMCs, which were then cryopreserved in liquid nitrogen. The full study reports these points: No identical CDR3 amino acid sequences were found to be shared among expanded clones across subjects, suggesting that TCR-beta repertoires were private in all groups. TCR clonal expansion was highest in HAM/TSP patients and lowest in MS patients, with MS patients falling below even healthy controls.

To note about this clonotype: Its cognate antigen has yet to be identified. Base qualities are not at hand, and no much larger clone is one base apart.

To synthesize cDNA, template-switch 5'RACE was performed with a primer carrying a 10-nucleotide random unique molecular identifier so that each TCR transcript was tagged. Each sequencing run produced over 160 million TCR-beta sequences covering 15-18 subjects. The RNeasy kit was used for extraction of total RNA. The KAPA Real-time Library Amplification kit was used to amplify TCR-beta VDJ regions with primers targeting the TCR constant region and the 5'RACE anchor. Sample indexes and Illumina adaptors were added in a first PCR, after which library yield was increased in a second PCR. After purification with Ampure beads, the TCR product of roughly 650 bp was size-selected on a 2% E-gel SizeSelection system. Before pooling, library quality was assessed on a Bioanalyzer, concentration was determined with Qubit, and library quantification was performed with the Kapa Library Quantification kit. Libraries were sequenced paired-end 2 x 150 bp on an Illumina HiSeq 2500. To increase sequence diversity, about 25-31% phiX was spiked into each library pool. The original methods were these. Quality-filtered reads were processed with the UMI-based MiGEC pipeline, which removed over 75% of raw TCR sequences during error correction. VDJ genes were aligned to IMGT germline references, and clonotypes were defined by unique CDR3 amino acid sequence plus V-J genes. Clonal expansion, Shannon diversity and CDR3 relatedness were evaluated with VDJtools (CalcPairwiseDistances, ClusterSamples), while phylogenetic trees were built in CLCbio workbench. Using coefficient-of-variation modelling across technical triplicates, the study counted a clone as expanded if it had at least 8 unique UMIs. Using fastp trimming at Q25 and MiXCR clonotype assembly, TCRdb reanalyzed the public sequencing data and kept in-frame beta chains. One record per CDR3 amino acid sequence lists the most common genes and DNA. The V and J calls follow TCRdb's processing rather than the paper's. The sample contains about 45,000 distinct CDR3 sequences, approximately 15% of them found a single time. The ten biggest clones cover roughly 11% of the sample.

V is trimmed back by 4 bases and J by 5 bases, and the junction contains 4 bases that no gene match accounts for. The CDR3 numbers 15 residues from cysteine through phenylalanine. Only CDR3 DNA remains: 45 bases, in frame from the first base. The sequence was obtained from a man between 25 and 39 years old in good health. The specimen was PBMCs. The chain couples TRBV12-3 or TRBV12-4 to TRBJ2-1, with 11 bases aligning to TRBD2. The CDR3 amino acid sequence is: CASSYIAGGHNEQFF. The DNA sequence reads TGTGCCAGCAGTTACATAGCGGGAGGGCACAATGAGCAGTTCTTC.